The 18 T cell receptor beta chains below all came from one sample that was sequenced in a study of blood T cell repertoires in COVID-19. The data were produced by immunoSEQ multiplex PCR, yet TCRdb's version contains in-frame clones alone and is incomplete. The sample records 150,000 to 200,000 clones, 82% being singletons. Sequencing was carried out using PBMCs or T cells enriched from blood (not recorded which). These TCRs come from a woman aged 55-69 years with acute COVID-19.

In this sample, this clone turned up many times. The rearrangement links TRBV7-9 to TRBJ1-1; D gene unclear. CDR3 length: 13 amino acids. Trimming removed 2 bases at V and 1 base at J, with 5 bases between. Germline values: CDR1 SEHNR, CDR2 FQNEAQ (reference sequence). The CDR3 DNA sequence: TGTGCCAGCAGCTTATACAAGAACACTGAAGCTTTCTTT. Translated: CASSLYKNTEAFF.

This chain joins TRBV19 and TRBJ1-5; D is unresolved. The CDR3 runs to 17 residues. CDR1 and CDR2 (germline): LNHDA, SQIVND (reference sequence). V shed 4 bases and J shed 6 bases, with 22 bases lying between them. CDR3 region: CASSKFPSRGVAQPQHF. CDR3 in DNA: TGTGCCAGTAGTAAGTTCCCGTCACGGGGAGTAGCTCAGCCCCAGCATTTT. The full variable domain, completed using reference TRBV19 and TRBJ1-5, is DGGITQSPKYLFRKEGQNVTLSCEQNLNHDAMYWYRQDPGQGLRLIYYSQIVNDFQKGDIAEGYSVSREKKESFPLTVTSAQKNPTAFYLCASSKFPSRGVAQPQHFGDGTRLSIL.

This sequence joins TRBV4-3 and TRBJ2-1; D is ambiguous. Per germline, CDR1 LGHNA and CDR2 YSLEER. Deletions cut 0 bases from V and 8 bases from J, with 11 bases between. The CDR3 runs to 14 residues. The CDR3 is CASSQDQRPHEQFF. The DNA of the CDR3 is TGCGCCAGCAGCCAAGATCAGCGTCCTCATGAGCAGTTCTTC.

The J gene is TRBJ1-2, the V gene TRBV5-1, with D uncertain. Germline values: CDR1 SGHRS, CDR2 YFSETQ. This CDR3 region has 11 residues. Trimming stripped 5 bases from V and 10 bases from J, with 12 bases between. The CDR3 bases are TGCGCCAGCAGTCCGGGTAAGGACTACACCTTC. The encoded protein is CASSPGKDYTF.

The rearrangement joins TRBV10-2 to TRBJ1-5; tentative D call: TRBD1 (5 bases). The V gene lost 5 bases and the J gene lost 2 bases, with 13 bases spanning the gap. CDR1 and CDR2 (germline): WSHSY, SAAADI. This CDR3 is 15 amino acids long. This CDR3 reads CASSPTEGRNQPQHF. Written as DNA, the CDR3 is TGCGCCAGCAGTCCGACAGAAGGGCGCAATCAGCCCCAGCATTTT.

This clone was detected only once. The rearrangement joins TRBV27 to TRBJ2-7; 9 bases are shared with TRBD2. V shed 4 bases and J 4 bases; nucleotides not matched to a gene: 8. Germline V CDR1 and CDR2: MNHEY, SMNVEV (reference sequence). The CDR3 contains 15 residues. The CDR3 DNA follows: TGTGCCAGCAGTTCCTCGGGACTAGCTAAATACGAGCAGTACTTC. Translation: CASSSSGLAKYEQYF.

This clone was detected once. As DNA, the CDR3 is TGTGCCAGCAGCTTATTCAGGGGCGGGGGGCGGAATGGCAATCAGCCCCAGCATTTT. This codes for CASSLFRGGGRNGNQPQHF. This chain uses TRBV5-6 with TRBJ1-5, with D perhaps TRBD1 (6 bases). CDR3 size: 19 residues. V was shortened by 2 bases and J by 2 bases, with 23 bases between the two germline ends. Per germline, CDR1 SGHDT and CDR2 YYEEEE.

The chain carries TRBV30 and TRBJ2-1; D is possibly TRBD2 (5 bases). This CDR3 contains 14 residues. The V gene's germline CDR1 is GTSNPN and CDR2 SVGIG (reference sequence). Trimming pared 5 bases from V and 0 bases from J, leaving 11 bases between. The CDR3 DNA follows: TGTGCCTGGGCCGTTAGCGACTCCTACAATGAGCAGTTCTTC. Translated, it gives CAWAVSDSYNEQFF.

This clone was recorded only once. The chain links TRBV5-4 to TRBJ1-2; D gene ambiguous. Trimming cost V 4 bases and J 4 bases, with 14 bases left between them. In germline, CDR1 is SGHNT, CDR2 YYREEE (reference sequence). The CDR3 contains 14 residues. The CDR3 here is CASSLEQLFYGYTF. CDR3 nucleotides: TGTGCCAGCAGCCTCGAACAGCTCTTCTATGGCTACACCTTC.

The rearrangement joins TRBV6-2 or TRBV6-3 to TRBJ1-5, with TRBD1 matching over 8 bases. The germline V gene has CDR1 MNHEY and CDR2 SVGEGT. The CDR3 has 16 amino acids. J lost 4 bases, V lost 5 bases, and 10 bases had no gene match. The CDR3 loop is CASSKLGQAGNQPQHF. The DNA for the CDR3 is TGTGCCAGCAGTAAACTGGGACAGGCGGGTAATCAGCCCCAGCATTTT.

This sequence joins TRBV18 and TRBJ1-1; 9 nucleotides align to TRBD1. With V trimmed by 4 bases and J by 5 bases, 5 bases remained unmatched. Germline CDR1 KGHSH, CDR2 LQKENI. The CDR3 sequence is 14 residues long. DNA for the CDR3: TGTGCCAGCTCACTCCGACAGGGGGAAACTGAAGCTTTCTTT. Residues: CASSLRQGETEAFF.

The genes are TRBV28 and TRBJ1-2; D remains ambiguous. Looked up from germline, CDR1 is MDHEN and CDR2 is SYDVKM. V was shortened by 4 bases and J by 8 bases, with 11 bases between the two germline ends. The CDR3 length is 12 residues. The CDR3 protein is CASSSRKRGYTF. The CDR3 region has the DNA TGTGCCAGCAGTTCGCGCAAGAGGGGCTACACCTTC.

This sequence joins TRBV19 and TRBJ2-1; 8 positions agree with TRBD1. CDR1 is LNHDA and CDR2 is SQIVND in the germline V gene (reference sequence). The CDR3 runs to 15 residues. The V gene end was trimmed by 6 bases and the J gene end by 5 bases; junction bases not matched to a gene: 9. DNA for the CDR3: TGTGCCAGTAGCAATTCTCGGGACAGGCACAATGAGCAGTTCTTC. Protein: CASSNSRDRHNEQFF. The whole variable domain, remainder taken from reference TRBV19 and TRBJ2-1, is DGGITQSPKYLFRKEGQNVTLSCEQNLNHDAMYWYRQDPGQGLRLIYYSQIVNDFQKGDIAEGYSVSREKKESFPLTVTSAQKNPTAFYLCASSNSRDRHNEQFFGPGTRLTVL.

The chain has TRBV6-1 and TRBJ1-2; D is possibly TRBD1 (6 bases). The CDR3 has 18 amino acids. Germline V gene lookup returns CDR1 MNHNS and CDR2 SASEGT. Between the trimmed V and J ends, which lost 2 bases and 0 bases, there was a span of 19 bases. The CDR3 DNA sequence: TGTGCCAGCAGTGAATTCCTGGGCGGACAGACAGCTAACTATGGCTACACCTTC. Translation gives CASSEFLGGQTANYGYTF.

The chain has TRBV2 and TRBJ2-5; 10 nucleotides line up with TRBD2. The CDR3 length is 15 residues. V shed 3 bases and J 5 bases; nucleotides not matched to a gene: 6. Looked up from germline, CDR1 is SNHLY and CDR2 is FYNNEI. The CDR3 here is CASSEGSGGAETQYF. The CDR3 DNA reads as TGTGCCAGCAGTGAGGGGAGCGGGGGGGCCGAGACCCAGTACTTC. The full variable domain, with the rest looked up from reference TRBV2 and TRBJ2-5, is EPEVTQTPSHQVTQMGQEVILRCVPISNHLYFYWYRQILGQKVEFLVSFYNNEISEKSEIFDDQFSVERPDGSNFTLKIRSTKLEDSAMYFCASSEGSGGAETQYFGPGTRLLVL.

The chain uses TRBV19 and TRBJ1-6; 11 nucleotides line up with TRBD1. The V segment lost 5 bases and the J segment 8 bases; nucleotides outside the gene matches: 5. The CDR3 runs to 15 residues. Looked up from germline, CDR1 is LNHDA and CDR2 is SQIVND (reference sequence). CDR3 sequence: CASSARGQGDSPLHF. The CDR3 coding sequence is TGTGCCAGTAGTGCTCGGGGACAGGGGGATTCACCCCTCCACTTT.

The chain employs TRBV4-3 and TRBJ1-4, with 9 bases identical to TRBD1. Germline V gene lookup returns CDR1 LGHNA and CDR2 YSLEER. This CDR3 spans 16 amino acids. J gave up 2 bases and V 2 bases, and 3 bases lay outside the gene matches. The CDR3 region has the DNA TGCGCCAGCAGCCAAAACAGGGGGCTTACTAATGAAAAACTGTTTTTT. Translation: CASSQNRGLTNEKLFF.

CDR3 loop: CASSQRVDTEAFF. DNA for the CDR3: TGCGCCAGCAGCCAACGGGTGGACACTGAAGCTTTCTTT. The chain uses TRBV4-3 and TRBJ1-1; D ambiguous. This CDR3 spans 13 amino acids. Deletions cut 2 bases from V and 3 bases from J, with 7 bases between. Germline-derived CDR1 and CDR2 are LGHNA and YSLEER.